Listed below are T cell receptor beta chains from one sample, sequenced in a study of OX40 agonist ivuxolimab in advanced cancers. Profiled with immunoSEQ multiplex PCR; TCRdb holds only in-frame clones, not every one. The repertoire consists of fewer than 85,000 clones, with around 83% occurring once and the leading ten covering roughly 0.76%. Sequenced here: CD4+ or CD8+ T cells sorted from blood, sampled in a trial of the OX40 agonist ivuxolimab. The receptors stem from an adult with an advanced solid tumor such as melanoma, head and neck, liver or kidney cancer. CDR3s include the opening cysteine and the closing phenylalanine or tryptophan. Each record gives: V gene, J gene, D gene, clone size, CDR3 protein, CDR3 DNA. A D gene is named only where the DNA matches it firmly. Expanded clones get a size class; other rows say once, few or many, or leave the size out.

TRBV25-1	TRBJ1-2	.	.	CASSEWLGGAHGYTF	TGTGCCAGCAGTGAATGGTTGGGGGGAGCCCATGGCTACACCTTC
TRBV7-2	TRBJ1-5	.	.	CASSLAWNQPQHF	TGTGCCAGCAGCTTAGCTTGGAATCAGCCCCAGCATTTT
TRBV5-1	TRBJ1-6	.	few	CASSWDGSISPLHF	TGCGCCAGCAGCTGGGACGGAAGTATTTCACCCCTCCACTTT
TRBV28	TRBJ1-5	.	.	CASSLLGALGGNQPQHF	TGTGCCAGCAGTTTATTGGGGGCCCTAGGGGGCAATCAGCCCCAGCATTTT
TRBV19	TRBJ1-2	.	.	CASTYRRGGDGYTF	TGTGCCAGTACTTATAGGAGAGGTGGAGATGGCTACACCTTC
TRBV11-2	TRBJ2-1	TRBD2	.	CASSLGLSGTQEFF	TGTGCCAGCAGCTTAGGTCTTAGCGGGACCCAGGAGTTCTTC
TRBV18	TRBJ2-7	.	.	CASSPLKGPVEQYF	TGTGCCAGCTCACCATTAAAGGGGCCTGTCGAGCAGTACTTC
TRBV2	TRBJ1-3	.	.	CASSAGVTENTIYF	TGTGCCAGCAGCGCCGGAGTTACCGAAAACACCATATATTTT
TRBV5-4	TRBJ1-1	TRBD1	.	CASSPPQGAVTEAFF	TGTGCCAGCAGCCCGCCTCAGGGGGCGGTCACTGAAGCTTTCTTT
TRBV6-1	TRBJ1-5	.	medium-sized	CASSEPGISNQPQHF	TGTGCCAGCAGTGAGCCAGGGATAAGCAATCAGCCCCAGCATTTT
TRBV7-8	TRBJ1-5	.	.	CASSFGRDNQPQHF	TGTGCCAGCAGCTTTGGCAGGGACAATCAGCCCCAGCATTTT
TRBV28	TRBJ2-2	.	once	CASSGGNTGELFF	TGTGCCAGCAGTGGGGGCAACACCGGGGAGCTGTTTTTT
TRBV5-1	TRBJ1-6	TRBD1	.	CASSYQGADNSPLHF	TGCGCCAGCAGTTATCAGGGGGCTGATAATTCACCCCTCCACTTT
TRBV7-9	TRBJ2-1	.	.	CASSLGESSYNEQFF	TGTGCCAGCAGCTTAGGTGAAAGCTCCTACAATGAGCAGTTCTTC
TRBV6-5	TRBJ1-1	.	.	CASTRGGVNTEAFF	TGTGCCAGCACTCGAGGGGGGGTGAACACTGAAGCTTTCTTT
TRBV7-8	TRBJ1-3	TRBD1	.	CASSYSVDRGIGNTIYF	TGTGCCAGCAGCTACTCGGTGGACAGGGGGATTGGAAACACCATATATTTT
TRBV7-2	TRBJ1-5	TRBD1	.	CASSRGSGGQPQHF	TGTGCCAGCAGTCGTGGGTCAGGGGGTCAGCCCCAGCATTTT
TRBV5-4	TRBJ2-1	.	few	CASSPGSHNEQFF	TGTGCCAGCAGCCCTGGATCGCATAATGAGCAGTTCTTC
TRBV6-1	TRBJ1-5	.	once	CASSFRVSNQPQHF	TGTGCCAGCAGTTTCAGGGTGAGCAATCAGCCCCAGCATTTT
TRBV11-2	TRBJ2-1	.	.	CASSLDRLEQFF	TGTGCCAGCAGCTTAGACCGGTTGGAGCAGTTCTTC
TRBV5-6	TRBJ2-7	TRBD1	.	CASSSGTGLSLHEQYF	TGTGCCAGCAGCTCCGGGACAGGTCTATCCCTACACGAGCAGTACTTC
TRBV11-3	TRBJ2-7	.	.	CASSLAGGPSYEQYF	TGTGCCAGCAGCTTAGCGGGTGGGCCCTCCTACGAGCAGTACTTC
TRBV7-3	TRBJ2-1	TRBD2	.	CASSVAGSNEQFF	TGTGCCAGCAGCGTAGCGGGAAGCAATGAGCAGTTCTTC
TRBV7-6	TRBJ2-7	TRBD1	.	CASSLQDRGYEQYF	TGTGCCAGCAGCTTACAGGACAGGGGCTACGAGCAGTACTTC
TRBV18	TRBJ1-4	.	.	CASSLFTESTNEKLFF	TGTGCCAGCTCCCTTTTCACGGAATCAACTAATGAAAAACTGTTTTTT
TRBV5-6	TRBJ2-1	.	.	CASSFGAGAYNEQFF	TGTGCCAGCAGCTTTGGGGCCGGGGCCTACAATGAGCAGTTCTTC
TRBV25-1	TRBJ1-6	TRBD1	.	CASSDLGQGTYNSPLHF	TGTGCCAGCAGTGATCTCGGACAGGGGACCTATAATTCACCCCTCCACTTT
TRBV9	TRBJ2-1	.	few	CASSETSRQYNEQFF	TGTGCCAGCAGCGAGACTAGTAGACAATACAATGAGCAGTTCTTC
TRBV10-2	TRBJ2-2	.	.	CASGGHPTGELFF	TGCGCCAGCGGTGGGCACCCCACCGGGGAGCTGTTTTTT
TRBV5-6	TRBJ2-7	.	.	CASSLYHTDASYEQYF	TGTGCCAGCAGCTTGTACCATACTGACGCCTCCTACGAGCAGTACTTC
TRBV6-5	TRBJ2-3	TRBD2	.	CASSWLAGGPDTQYF	TGTGCCAGCAGTTGGCTAGCGGGGGGCCCAGATACGCAGTATTTT
TRBV19	TRBJ1-4	.	.	CASSVDRPTNEKLFF	TGTGCCAGTAGTGTGGACAGACCAACTAATGAAAAACTGTTTTTT
TRBV18	TRBJ2-1	TRBD1	few	CASSSTGTGGYNEQFF	TGTGCCAGCTCGTCGACCGGGACAGGGGGTTACAATGAGCAGTTCTTC
TRBV5-1	TRBJ2-1	.	.	CASTIGTLGLIYNEQFF	TGCGCCAGCACGATTGGGACTCTTGGACTCATCTACAATGAGCAGTTCTTC
TRBV7-2	TRBJ2-5	TRBD2	.	CASSLGGGWGETQYF	TGTGCCAGCAGCTTAGGCGGGGGTTGGGGAGAGACCCAGTACTTC
TRBV19	TRBJ2-7	TRBD1	.	CASSPRGQSYEQYF	TGTGCCAGTAGTCCTCGGGGACAGAGCTACGAGCAGTACTTC
TRBV5-1	TRBJ2-7	.	.	CASSLGPGGLSYEQYF	TGCGCCAGCAGCTTGGGCCCGGGGGGCCTCTCCTACGAGCAGTACTTC
TRBV10-3	TRBJ2-7	.	.	CAISEMGGPYEQYF	TGTGCCATCAGTGAGATGGGAGGACCCTACGAGCAGTACTTC
TRBV30	TRBJ2-1	.	.	CAWSNRVGGEQFF	TGTGCCTGGAGTAATAGGGTAGGTGGCGAGCAGTTCTTC
TRBV5-1	TRBJ1-1	TRBD1	.	CASRRGYRGPGNTEAFF	TGCGCCAGCAGGAGGGGGTACAGGGGGCCCGGGAACACTGAAGCTTTCTTT
TRBV11-3	TRBJ2-1	TRBD1	.	CASSLTGGLEQFF	TGTGCCAGCAGCTTGACAGGGGGCCTTGAGCAGTTCTTC
TRBV5-1	TRBJ1-1	.	.	CASSLQEGGTEAFF	TGCGCCAGCAGCTTGCAGGAGGGGGGCACTGAAGCTTTCTTT
TRBV11-2	TRBJ2-3	TRBD2	.	CASSLGLAGDTQYF	TGTGCCAGCAGCTTAGGGCTAGCGGGAGATACGCAGTATTTT
TRBV5-1	TRBJ2-3	.	.	CASSSGTLEDTQYF	TGCGCCAGCAGCTCCGGGACTTTGGAAGATACGCAGTATTTT
TRBV19	TRBJ1-5	.	.	CASSIEGETGHSNQPQHF	TGTGCCAGTAGTATAGAAGGGGAGACAGGCCATAGCAATCAGCCCCAGCATTTT
TRBV30	TRBJ2-3	.	.	CAWSVQASRTDTQYF	TGTGCCTGGAGTGTACAGGCTAGTCGGACAGATACGCAGTATTTT
TRBV28	TRBJ1-4	.	.	CASSLKQGGEKLFF	TGTGCCAGCAGTCTAAAACAAGGAGGTGAAAAACTGTTTTTT
TRBV7-9	TRBJ1-1	.	.	CASSSGHRLNTEAFF	TGTGCCAGCAGCTCAGGCCACAGGTTGAACACTGAAGCTTTCTTT
TRBV19	TRBJ1-5	.	.	CAASDGSNQPQHF	TGTGCCGCCTCGGACGGTAGCAATCAGCCCCAGCATTTT
TRBV7-9	TRBJ2-3	.	.	CASSLAQVDTQYF	TGTGCCAGCAGCTTAGCTCAGGTAGATACGCAGTATTTT